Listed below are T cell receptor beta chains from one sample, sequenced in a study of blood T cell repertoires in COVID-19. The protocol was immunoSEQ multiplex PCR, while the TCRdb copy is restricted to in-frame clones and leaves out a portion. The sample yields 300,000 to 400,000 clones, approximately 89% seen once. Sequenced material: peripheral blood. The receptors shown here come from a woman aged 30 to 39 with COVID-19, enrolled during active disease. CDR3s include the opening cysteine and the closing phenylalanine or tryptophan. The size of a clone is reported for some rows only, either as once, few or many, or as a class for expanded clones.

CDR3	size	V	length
CATRIDTNTEAFF	NA	TRBV5-1	13
CASSSTGNTEAFF	NA	TRBV7-9	13
CASSFLPEYEQYF	NA	TRBV5-1	13
CASSIEEGGGANVLTF	NA	TRBV19	16
CASSQGQGYQPQHF	NA	TRBV6-2/TRBV6-3	14
CASSPLPGTGENTEAFF	NA	TRBV19	17
CASSPGQGNEKLFF	NA	TRBV7-9	14
CASSQDRGDSYEQYF	many	TRBV7-9	15
CASSHRQGAEAFF	NA	TRBV19	13
CASSALAGEQFF	NA	TRBV3-1/TRBV3-2	12
CASSQGQGAVGTEAFF	NA	TRBV18	16
CASSPNGGDYGYTF	NA	TRBV5-1	14
CASSDGGSAGELFF	NA	TRBV6-4	14
CASSWGTTNEKLFF	NA	TRBV11-2	14
CASSQRRTSGVGTDTQYF	NA	TRBV14	18
CASSLDGTNVLTF	few	TRBV6-2/TRBV6-3	13
CASSLEGQGARGYTF	NA	TRBV5-1	15
CASSQGGGGIYEQYF	NA	TRBV3-1/TRBV3-2	15
CASPPGEQPQHF	once	TRBV14	12
CASSQVRADNSPLHF	once	TRBV3-1/TRBV3-2	15
CSASPKGSEKLFF	NA	TRBV20-1	13
CASSSLGTTKNNEQFF	NA	TRBV7-9	16
CASIARGYGYTF	few	TRBV2	12
CSAQQGYEQYF	NA	TRBV20-1	11
CASRRTGNTEAFF	NA	TRBV6-6	13
CASSYSQGSTEAFF	NA	TRBV6-5	14
CASSRAGGYTF	NA	TRBV11-2	11
CASSNDGEAKNIQYF	NA	TRBV5-4	15
CASSLVRGAEAFF	NA	TRBV5-6	13
CASSLARLAGGLEETQYF	once	TRBV11-2	18
CASSLRFGGADFQPQHF	NA	TRBV7-3	17
CASSQSGQGRKAFF	NA	TRBV4-1	14
CASSAPGIGELFF	NA	TRBV25-1	13
CASREDRAQHF	NA	TRBV19	11
CATRSPNNQPQHF	few	TRBV28	13
CASGLEAGGRSDTQYF	NA	TRBV12-5	16
CASSRQVTSTDTQYF	NA	TRBV18	15
CASSQGQLPGETQYF	NA	TRBV14	15
CASSQDSNTDTQYF	NA	TRBV3-1/TRBV3-2	14
CATSDFRQGIVRGYTF	few	TRBV24-1	16
CASSGGAPLGNTIYF	NA	TRBV18	15
CASSHDRGTYEQYF	few	TRBV11-3	14
CASSTWSGLNTEAFF	NA	TRBV19	15